This passage covers 17 T cell receptor beta chains from one sample sequenced in a study of blood T cells in healthy people across ages. Combining a sample-barcoded 5' primer with a J-beta primer mix, a second PCR ran for roughly 7 to 12 cycles. TCRdb processed the 5' RACE reads anew with MiXCR; each CDR3 protein has one entry. Of around 800,000 distinct CDR3 sequences in the sample, roughly 25% were seen once. These data are also associated with another study on T cells of mothers and their children.

Sequenced input: blood. The receptors originated from a boy under 18 in good health.

This sequence joins TRBV7-9 and TRBJ2-2; no clear D. Germline CDR1 reads SEHNR; CDR2 reads FQNEAQ (reference sequence). The CDR3 extends over 15 amino acids. V was pared by 1 base and J by 5 bases, with 11 bases between. The DNA of the CDR3 is TGTGCCAGCAGCTTAGATGAAGATGTAACCGGGGAGCTGTTTTTT. Protein sequence: CASSLDEDVTGELFF.

This clonotype was seen a few times. The rearrangement links TRBV11-2 to TRBJ2-3, with TRBD2 identical over 16 bases. The CDR3 covers 18 residues. CDR1 and CDR2 from the germline V gene are SGHAT and FQNNGV. Losses at the gene ends were 7 bases for V and 7 bases for J; bases not matched to a gene: 14. CDR3 region: CASKRLPGLAGGLYTQYF. The DNA for the CDR3 is TGTGCCAGCAAGAGGTTACCGGGACTAGCGGGGGGGCTTTATACGCAGTATTTT. The whole variable domain, filled in from reference TRBV11-2 and TRBJ2-3, reads EAGVAQSPRYKIIEKRQSVAFWCNPISGHATLYWYQQILGQGPKLLIQFQNNGVVDDSQLPKDRFSAERLKGVDSTLKIQPAKLEDSAVYLCASKRLPGLAGGLYTQYFGPGTRLTVL.

This clonotype was found many times. The chain links TRBV30 to TRBJ1-2; 11 bases map to TRBD1. J gave up 12 bases and V 4 bases, and 13 bases lay outside the gene matches. CDR1 is GTSNPN, CDR2 SVGIG, per germline (reference sequence). This CDR3 contains 14 residues. The CDR3 sequence: CAWTFSGTGGNDTF. CDR3 nucleotide sequence: TGTGCCTGGACCTTCTCCGGGACAGGGGGTAACGACACCTTC.

In this sample, this clonotype turned up a few times. V gene TRBV2 combines with J gene TRBJ2-5, with D maybe TRBD2 (5 bases). Germline lookup yields CDR1 SNHLY and CDR2 FYNNEI. V was trimmed by 5 bases and J by 5 bases, leaving 12 bases between them. This CDR3 contains 13 residues. CDR3 in DNA: TGTGCCAGCAGTCGGGATAACGTGGAGACCCAGTACTTC. This gives the protein CASSRDNVETQYF.

The CDR3, as DNA: TGTGCCACCCTGGGGTTCGACACTGAAGCTTTCTTT. Translated: CATLGFDTEAFF. This chain joins TRBV10-3 and TRBJ1-1; D is undetermined. The CDR3 consists of 12 residues. Germline loops: CDR1 ENHRY, CDR2 SYGVKD. V lost 10 bases and J 3 bases, leaving 12 bases between the germline ends.

The chain couples TRBV27 to TRBJ2-5; 8 bases match TRBD2. From germline, CDR1 is MNHEY and CDR2 SMNVEV (reference sequence). This CDR3 is 15 amino acids long. Trimming removed 2 bases from V and 6 bases from J; junction bases left unmatched: 8. The CDR3 nucleotides are TGTGCCAGCAGTTTACTAGCGGGTACGAAAAAGACCCAGTACTTC. Protein product: CASSLLAGTKKTQYF.

V and J are TRBV5-1 and TRBJ2-5; 11 bases fit TRBD2. The ends lost 3 bases at V and 1 base at J; junction bases unmatched: 11. Germline CDR1 is SGHRS and CDR2 is YFSETQ. This CDR3 has 18 residues. DNA of the CDR3: TGCGCCAGCAGCTCGTCCGGGACTAGCGGTTACTTCCAAGAGACCCAGTACTTC. Amino acid sequence: CASSSSGTSGYFQETQYF.

The J gene is TRBJ2-1, the V gene TRBV4-2, with unresolved D. TRBJ2-5 explains the end of the DNA better; the J call may be wrong. Germline V gene lookup returns CDR1 LGHNA and CDR2 YNFKEQ. The CDR3 has 14 amino acids. The CDR3 here is CASSQDPRAETQYF. CDR3 bases: TGTGCCAGCAGCCAAGATCCCCGGGCCGAGACCCAGTACTTC.

This clonotype was detected only a few times. This rearrangement joins TRBV30 to TRBJ1-6; D is unclear. This CDR3 contains 14 residues. Germline CDR1 GTSNPN, CDR2 SVGIG (reference sequence). V was clipped by 4 bases and J by 7 bases, with 14 bases between them. The CDR3 bases are TGTGCCTGGAATCCGGACGGACGGAATTCACCCCTCCACTTT. The encoded protein is CAWNPDGRNSPLHF. The full variable domain, rest sourced from reference TRBV30 and TRBJ1-6, is SQTIHQWPATLVQPVGSPLSLECTVEGTSNPNLYWYRQAAGRGLQLLFYSVGIGQISSEVPQNLSASRPQDRQFILSSKKLLLSDSGFYLCAWNPDGRNSPLHFGNGTRLTVT.

Comment on this clonotype: One junction end disagrees with the germline gene, perhaps due to a read error. This chain connects TRBV28 to TRBJ2-5, with D possibly TRBD2 on 5 matching bases. The better agreement between TRBJ2-1 and the DNA end casts doubt on the J call. The CDR3 sequence is 12 residues long. Germline V gene data show CDR1 as MDHEN and CDR2 as SYDVKM. In DNA, the CDR3 is TGTGCCGGCAGTTTATTTACGGGGGAGCAGTTCTTC. Translating gives CAGSLFTGEQFF.

This clonotype was found a few times. V is TRBV6-6 and J is TRBJ2-2, with D unresolved. In germline, CDR1 is MNHNY, CDR2 SVGAGI (reference sequence). V dropped 5 bases and J dropped 6 bases, with 10 bases sitting between them. This CDR3 contains 13 residues. The CDR3 reads CASSTALPGELFF. In nucleotides, the CDR3 is TGTGCCAGCAGTACCGCCCTGCCCGGGGAGCTGTTTTTT.

The chain links TRBV7-3 to TRBJ1-6; D is unclear. Germline CDR1 is SGHTA and CDR2 is FQGTGA. V was clipped by 2 bases and J by 9 bases, with 5 bases between them. The CDR3 has 12 residues. The CDR3 region is CASSLPGSPLHF. CDR3 sequence (DNA): TGTGCCAGCAGCTTACCGGGTTCACCCCTCCACTTT.

CDR3 sequence reads: CASAPGQDKNIQYF. In DNA form, the CDR3 reads TGTGCCAGCGCCCCGGGACAGGACAAAAACATTCAGTACTTC. The chain recombines TRBV7-9 with TRBJ2-4, with TRBD1 matching over 8 bases. This CDR3 region has 14 residues. The trim removed 8 bases at V and 3 bases at J, leaving 6 bases unmatched. Germline V gives CDR1 SEHNR, CDR2 FQNEAQ (reference sequence).

V usage is TRBV6-5 and J usage is TRBJ2-4; D possibly corresponds to TRBD1 (5 bases). The V end was cut by 7 bases, the J end by 9 bases, with 16 bases between. The CDR3 is 13 residues long. Germline CDR1 reads MNHEY; CDR2 reads SVGAGI. CDR3 sequence (DNA): TGTGCCAGCAACCAGGGTGCCCGGAGCATTCAGTACTTC. Its protein is CASNQGARSIQYF.

This clonotype was counted between two and nine times. V and J are TRBV5-6 and TRBJ2-7, with 9 bases lining up with TRBD1. This CDR3 comprises 18 residues. Trimming at V came to 4 bases and at J to 3 bases, leaving 17 bases not matched to a gene. In germline, CDR1 is SGHDT, CDR2 YYEEEE. CDR3 residues: CASSPAVNRDRVFYEQYF. CDR3 DNA: TGTGCCAGCAGCCCCGCAGTGAACCGGGACAGGGTCTTCTACGAGCAGTACTTC.

This clonotype was recorded once. V and J are TRBV28 and TRBJ2-1; 8 bases agree with TRBD1. From germline, CDR1 is MDHEN and CDR2 SYDVKM. Trimming removed 6 bases from V and 4 bases from J; junction bases left unmatched: 14. CDR3 length: 17 amino acids. The CDR3 is CASSPGTGHLVYNEQFF. The CDR3, as DNA: TGTGCCAGCAGCCCCGGGACAGGCCACTTAGTATACAATGAGCAGTTCTTC.

This clonotype was detected only a few times. The chain couples TRBV3-1 to TRBJ2-5, with 7 bases lining up with TRBD2. V lost 4 bases and J lost 5; bases outside the gene matches: 10. The germline V gene has CDR1 LGHDT and CDR2 YNNKEL (reference sequence). This CDR3 has 15 residues. CDR3 in DNA: TGTGCCAGCAGCCCAGGTACAGCGGGGAGGGAGACCCAGTACTTC. Translated: CASSPGTAGRETQYF.